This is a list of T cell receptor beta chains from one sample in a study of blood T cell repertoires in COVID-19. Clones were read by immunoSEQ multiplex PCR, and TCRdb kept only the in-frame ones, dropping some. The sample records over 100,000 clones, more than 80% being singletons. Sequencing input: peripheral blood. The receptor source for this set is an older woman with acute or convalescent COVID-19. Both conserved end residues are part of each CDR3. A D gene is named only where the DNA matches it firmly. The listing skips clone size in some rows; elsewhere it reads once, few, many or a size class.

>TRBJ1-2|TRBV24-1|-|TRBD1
TGTGCCACCAGTGATACGACAGGGGTGTATGGCTACACCTTC
CATSDTTGVYGYTF
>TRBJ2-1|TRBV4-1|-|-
TGCGCCAGCAGCCGTCAACTCGGGAGCCCGCCGGGGTTTGACAATGAGCAGTTCTTC
CASSRQLGSPPGFDNEQFF
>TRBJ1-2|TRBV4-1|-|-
TGCGCCAGCAGCCAAGTAGACATTAACTATGGCTACACCTTC
CASSQVDINYGYTF
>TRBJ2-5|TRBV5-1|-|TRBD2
TGCGCCAGCACCCGGGGGGTCCAAGAGACCCAGTACTTC
CASTRGVQETQYF
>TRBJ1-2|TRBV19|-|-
TGTGCCAGTAGAGCACCGGTAGACTATGGCTACACCTTC
CASRAPVDYGYTF
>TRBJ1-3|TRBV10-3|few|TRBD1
TGTGCCATCAATGACGGACAGGGGCTAACTGGAAACACCATATATTTT
CAINDGQGLTGNTIYF
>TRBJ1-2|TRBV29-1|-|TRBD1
TGCAGCGTTCTCCAAGGACAGGCCTATGGCTACACCTTC
CSVLQGQAYGYTF
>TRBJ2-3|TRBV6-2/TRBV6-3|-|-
TGTGCCAGCAGTTACGGGGGACAAAGCACAGATACGCAGTATTTT
CASSYGGQSTDTQYF
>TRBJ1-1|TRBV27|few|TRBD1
TGTGCCACCGTGGACAGGTGGAACACTGAAGCTTTCTTT
CATVDRWNTEAFF
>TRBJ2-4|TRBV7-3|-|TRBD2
TGTGCCAGCAGCCCCTTAGCGGGGCCAAGGAACATTCAGTACTTC
CASSPLAGPRNIQYF
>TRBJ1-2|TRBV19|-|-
TGTGCCAGTAGCCATCCAAGGGGGTATGGCTACACCTTC
CASSHPRGYGYTF
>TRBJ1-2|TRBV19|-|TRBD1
TGTGCCAGTAGTAGGGACAGGGGAAACTATGGCTACACCTTC
CASSRDRGNYGYTF
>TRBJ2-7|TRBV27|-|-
TGTGCCAGCAGCCCGGGGACTTCCTACGAGCAGTACTTC
CASSPGTSYEQYF
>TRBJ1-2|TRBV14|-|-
TGTGCCAGCAGCCAAGTCGCAGGGTGGAACTATGGCTACACCTTC
CASSQVAGWNYGYTF
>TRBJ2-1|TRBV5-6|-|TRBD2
TGTGCCAGCAGCTTGGGAAGCGGGGGGGCCTCCGCCTACAATGAGCAGTTCTTC
CASSLGSGGASAYNEQFF
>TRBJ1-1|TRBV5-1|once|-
TGCGCCAGCAACGGGGGAGCGGGAGTAGGAAATGAAGCTTTCTTT
CASNGGAGVGNEAFF
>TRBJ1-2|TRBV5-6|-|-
TGTGCCAGCAGCTTAGACCTTACCGGGGTTGGCTACACCTTC
CASSLDLTGVGYTF
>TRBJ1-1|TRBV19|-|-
TGTGCCAGTAGTATAGACGTAAATACAGGGAACACTGAAGCTTTCTTT
CASSIDVNTGNTEAFF
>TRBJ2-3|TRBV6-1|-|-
TGTGCCAGCAGTGAAGCGAACGGGTTGGATACGCAGTATTTT
CASSEANGLDTQYF
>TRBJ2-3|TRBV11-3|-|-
TGTGCCAGCAGCTTGGGCAGGGTGCTTACAGATACGCAGTATTTT
CASSLGRVLTDTQYF
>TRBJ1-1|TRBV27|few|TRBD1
TGTGCCAGCTCGCGGACAGGGGCGACCTCTGAAGCTTTCTTT
CASSRTGATSEAFF
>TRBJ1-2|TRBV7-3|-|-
TGTGCCAGCAGCTCCCAGGGTTCAGGGACAAGTGGCTACACCTTC
CASSSQGSGTSGYTF
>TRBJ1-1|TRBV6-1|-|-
TGTGCCAGCAGTGAAGGAGTTGCGAACTTCGAAGCTTTCTTT
CASSEGVANFEAFF
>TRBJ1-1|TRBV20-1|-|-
TGCAGTGCCATGGGGCAGATTGAAGCTTTCTTT
CSAMGQIEAFF
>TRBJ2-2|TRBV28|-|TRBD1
TGTGCCAGCAGTCCCCTGACAGGGAGTCCCGGGGAGCTGTTTTTT
CASSPLTGSPGELFF
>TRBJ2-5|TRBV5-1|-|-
TGCGCCAGCAGCTTGGAGCAGGGCTGGGAGACCCAGTACTTC
CASSLEQGWETQYF
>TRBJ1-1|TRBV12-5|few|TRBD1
TGTGCTAGTGGCGGACAGGGGTTCACTGAAGCTTTCTTT
CASGGQGFTEAFF
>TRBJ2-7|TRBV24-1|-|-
TGTGCCACCAGTGATTGGGCCAGCCCCTACGAGCAGTACTTC
CATSDWASPYEQYF
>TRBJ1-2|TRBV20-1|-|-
TGCAGTGCTAGAGATGGAGGAGGCTACACCTTC
CSARDGGGYTF
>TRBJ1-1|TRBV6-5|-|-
TGTGCCAGCTACAGAGAAATGAACACTGAAGCTTTCTTT
CASYREMNTEAFF
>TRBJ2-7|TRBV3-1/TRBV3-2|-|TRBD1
TGTGCCAGCAGCCAAGGGGACAGGGTGAGGGAGCAGTACTTC
CASSQGDRVREQYF
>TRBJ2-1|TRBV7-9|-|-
TGTGCCAGCAGCTTAGTCGCTAAGAATGAGCAGTTCTTC
CASSLVAKNEQFF
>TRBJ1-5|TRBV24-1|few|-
TGTGCCACCAGTGATATCGACACGACCCAGCATTTT
CATSDIDTTQHF
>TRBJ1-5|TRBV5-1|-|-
TGCGCCAGCATACTTTACCGGGTAGGAGGTGTACTAGGTCAGCCCCAGCATTTT
CASILYRVGGVLGQPQHF
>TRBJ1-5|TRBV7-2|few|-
TGTGCCAGCAGCCCTTACAATCAGCCCCAGCATTTT
CASSPYNQPQHF
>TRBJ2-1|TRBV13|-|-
TGTGCCAGCAGCTCTCGAGGTGAGACCTACAATGAGCAGTTCTTC
CASSSRGETYNEQFF
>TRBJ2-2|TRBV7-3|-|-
TGTGCCAGCAGCCTCAGACAGGGAGGGAACACCGGGGAGCTGTTTTTT
CASSLRQGGNTGELFF
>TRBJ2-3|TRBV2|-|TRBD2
TGTGCCAGCAGGAGGGGACTAGCGGGGGGGCCCACAGATACGCAGTATTTT
CASRRGLAGGPTDTQYF
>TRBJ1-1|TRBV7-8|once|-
TGTGCCAGCAGAAGAACGGGGGGCGGTCGGGTCACTGAAGCTTTCTTT
CASRRTGGGRVTEAFF
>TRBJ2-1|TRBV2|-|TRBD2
TGTGCCAGCAGCGACCGGACTAGCGGGGGTCTCAATGAGCAGTTCTTC
CASSDRTSGGLNEQFF
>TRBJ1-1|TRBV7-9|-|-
TGTGCCAGCAGCTTAGATGCGGGGCGAGCATTCTTT
CASSLDAGRAFF
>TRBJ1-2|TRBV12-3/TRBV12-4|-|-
TGTGCCAGCAGCGGTGATGTTATTGGCTACACCTTC
CASSGDVIGYTF
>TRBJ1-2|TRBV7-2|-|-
TGTGCCAGCAGCTTAGTCCCGACCCCCAGGGGCTACACCTTC
CASSLVPTPRGYTF
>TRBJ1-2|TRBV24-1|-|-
TGTGCCACCAGTGACGTCGAGGTGGGTGGCTACACCTTC
CATSDVEVGGYTF
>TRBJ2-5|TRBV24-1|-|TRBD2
TGTGCCACCAGTGACCGGAGCGGGGAGCGAGAGACCCAGTACTTC
CATSDRSGERETQYF
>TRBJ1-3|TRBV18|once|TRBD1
TGTGCCAGCTCACCACCGTACAGGGGGCCTGGAAACACCATATATTTT
CASSPPYRGPGNTIYF
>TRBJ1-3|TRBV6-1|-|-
TGTGCCAGCAGTGAAGGCAGGGCCACTGGAAACACCATATATTTT
CASSEGRATGNTIYF
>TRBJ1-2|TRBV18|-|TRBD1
TGTGCCAGCTCGCCCACAGGGGATCGTGGCTACACCTTC
CASSPTGDRGYTF
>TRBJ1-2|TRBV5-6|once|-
TGTGCCAGCAGCTTGGCGCGGGGACCTAACTATGGCTACACCTTC
CASSLARGPNYGYTF
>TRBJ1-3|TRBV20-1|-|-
TGCAGTGCTAGTTACAGCTCAATTGGAAACACCATATATTTT
CSASYSSIGNTIYF
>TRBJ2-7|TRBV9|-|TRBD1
TGTGCCAGCAGCGTCGCTCCGGGACAGGGGTACTACGAGCAGTACTTC
CASSVAPGQGYYEQYF
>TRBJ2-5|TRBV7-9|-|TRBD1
TGTGCCAGCAGCACACAGGGGTGGAAGACCCAGTACTTC
CASSTQGWKTQYF
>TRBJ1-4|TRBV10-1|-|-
TGCGCCAGCAGTACTGGACAGCATACAGAAAAACTGTTTTTT
CASSTGQHTEKLFF